The 28 T cell receptor beta chains in this list originate from one sample, sequenced in a study of blood T cell repertoires in COVID-19. Sequencing used immunoSEQ multiplex PCR; TCRdb keeps in-frame clones, though not all of them. The table records about 200,000 clones, 80% of them present only once. The sequenced sample was peripheral blood. These receptors originate from a woman between 65 and 79 years old with acute or convalescent COVID-19.

This chain connects TRBV29-1 to TRBJ2-1, with a weak D call TRBD1 (5 bases). The germline V gene encodes CDR1 SQVTM and CDR2 ANQGSEA. The CDR3 covers 14 residues. V was cut by 0 bases and J by 7 bases, with 13 bases left in between. The CDR3, as DNA: TGCAGCGTTGAAGAACTGCGCAGGGCGAATGAGCAGTTCTTC. Protein: CSVEELRRANEQFF.

This chain links TRBV6-1 with TRBJ1-6; a possible D gene is TRBD1 (5 bases). Looked up from germline, CDR1 is MNHNS and CDR2 is SASEGT. V was shortened by 2 bases and J by 9 bases, with 8 bases between the two germline ends. CDR3 length equals 13 residues. In nucleotides, the CDR3 is TGTGCCAGCAGTGAAACTGACAGTTCACCCCTCCACTTT. This gives the protein CASSETDSSPLHF.

This clone was observed a handful of times. This chain links TRBV18 with TRBJ1-5; D unresolved. Germline loops: CDR1 KGHSH, CDR2 LQKENI. The CDR3 runs 13 residues. V gave up 3 bases and J gave up 12 bases, with 15 bases separating them. CDR3 DNA sequence: TGTGCCAGCTCACCCGACGACGGAGCGAGCCAGCATTTT. This gives the protein CASSPDDGASQHF.

The rearrangement uses TRBV5-5 and TRBJ1-3, with D unresolved. Per germline, CDR1 SGHKS and CDR2 YYEKEE (reference sequence). Trimming removed 4 bases at V and 4 bases at J, with 18 bases between. The CDR3 is 16 residues long. CDR3 residues: CASSPERRRRGNTIYF. CDR3 DNA sequence: TGTGCCAGCAGCCCGGAGCGGCGGCGTCGGGGAAACACCATATATTTT.

The sample holds one count of this clone. This chain uses TRBV28 with TRBJ1-2, with 7 nucleotides matching TRBD1. CDR1 is MDHEN and CDR2 is SYDVKM in the germline V gene. V shed 5 bases, J shed 7 bases, and the junction held 10 bases outside the gene matches. The CDR3 is 14 amino acids. The CDR3 nucleotides are TGTGCCAGCAGTCTCCTTACGACAGGGATTGGCTACACCTTC. This gives the protein CASSLLTTGIGYTF.

The chain has TRBV7-9 and TRBJ2-7, with TRBD2 identical over 12 bases. CDR1 is SEHNR, CDR2 FQNEAQ, per germline (reference sequence). There are 14 residues in the CDR3. The V and J ends lost 3 bases and 5 bases, in that order; junction bases with no gene match: 2. As DNA, the CDR3 is TGTGCCAGCAGCTTGACTAGCGGGAGAAACGAGCAGTACTTC. Translating it yields CASSLTSGRNEQYF.

The chain couples TRBV5-1 to TRBJ2-6, with 10 bases lining up with TRBD1. CDR1 is SGHRS and CDR2 is YFSETQ in the germline V gene. The CDR3 sequence is 17 residues long. V lost 4 bases and J lost 0; bases outside the gene matches: 4. This CDR3 is CASSTGQGPSGANVLTF. CDR3 bases: TGCGCCAGCAGCACGGGACAGGGGCCCTCTGGGGCCAACGTCCTGACTTTC.

CDR3 protein: CASSQVAGGIYNEQFF. DNA of the CDR3: TGTGCCAGCAGTCAGGTAGCGGGAGGTATCTACAATGAGCAGTTCTTC. V gene TRBV7-2 combines with J gene TRBJ2-1, with 10 bases matching TRBD2. Per the germline V gene, CDR1 is SGHTA and CDR2 is FQGNSA. Germline trimming cut 6 bases from V and 3 bases from J; bases unmatched to any gene: 8. CDR3 length equals 16 residues. Together with reference TRBV7-2 and TRBJ2-1, the CDR3 gives the full variable domain: GAGVSQSPSNKVTEKGKDVELRCDPISGHTALYWYRQSLGQGLEFLIYFQGNSAPDKSGLPSDRFSAERTGGSVSTLTIQRTQQEDSAVYLCASSQVAGGIYNEQFFGPGTRLTVL.

The rearrangement joins TRBV18 to TRBJ1-5; D might be TRBD1 (5 bases). V gave up 6 bases and J gave up 9 bases, with 15 bases separating them. The CDR3 sequence is 13 residues long. Germline V gene data show CDR1 as KGHSH and CDR2 as LQKENI. The CDR3 region is CASSLGRGRPQHF. The CDR3 DNA sequence: TGTGCCAGCTCCCTCGGGAGGGGAAGGCCCCAGCATTTT. Looking up the rest from reference TRBV18 and TRBJ1-5 gives the full variable domain: NAGVMQNPRHLVRRRGQEARLRCSPMKGHSHVYWYRQLPEEGLKFMVYLQKENIIDESGMPKERFSAEFPKEGPSILRIQQVVRGDSAAYFCASSLGRGRPQHFGDGTRLSIL.

Here the CDR3 reads CAIRTGSSYGYTF. CDR3 nucleotides: TGTGCCATCCGGACAGGGTCGAGCTATGGCTACACCTTC. The V call is TRBV28, the J call TRBJ1-2; TRBD1 matches 8 bases. This CDR3 region has 13 residues. The V gene's germline CDR1 is MDHEN and CDR2 SYDVKM. V lost 10 bases and J lost 4; bases outside the gene matches: 8.

This rearrangement joins TRBV30 to TRBJ2-2; D is unclear. CDR1 is GTSNPN, CDR2 SVGIG, per germline (reference sequence). V lost 1 base and J 1 base, leaving 7 bases between the germline ends. The CDR3 runs 14 residues. The CDR3 here is CAWSAILNTGELFF. The CDR3 DNA follows: TGTGCCTGGAGTGCTATACTGAACACCGGGGAGCTGTTTTTT. Full variable domain (remainder filled in from reference TRBV30 and TRBJ2-2): SQTIHQWPATLVQPVGSPLSLECTVEGTSNPNLYWYRQAAGRGLQLLFYSVGIGQISSEVPQNLSASRPQDRQFILSSKKLLLSDSGFYLCAWSAILNTGELFFGEGSRLTVL.

The chain recombines TRBV30 with TRBJ1-2; D uncertain. This CDR3 is 14 amino acids long. Germline V gene lookup returns CDR1 GTSNPN and CDR2 SVGIG (reference sequence). Trimming pared 2 bases from V and 6 bases from J, leaving 16 bases between. The CDR3 DNA is TGTGCCTGGAGTTTCGGGGAATATGAGAATGGCTACACCTTC. It specifies CAWSFGEYENGYTF.

The DNA for the CDR3 is TGTGCCAGCAGCTTAGGATCGACAGGGTATCACAATGAGCAGTTCTTC. Its translation: CASSLGSTGYHNEQFF. The chain is built from TRBV11-2 and TRBJ2-1, with TRBD1 identical over 7 bases. The V segment lost 1 base and the J segment 5 bases; nucleotides outside the gene matches: 8. Germline loops: CDR1 SGHAT, CDR2 FQNNGV. This CDR3 has 16 residues. Combining the CDR3 with reference TRBV11-2 and TRBJ2-1 gives the whole variable domain EAGVAQSPRYKIIEKRQSVAFWCNPISGHATLYWYQQILGQGPKLLIQFQNNGVVDDSQLPKDRFSAERLKGVDSTLKIQPAKLEDSAVYLCASSLGSTGYHNEQFFGPGTRLTVL.

The chain links TRBV5-1 to TRBJ1-4; D is possibly TRBD1 (6 bases). Trimming pared 0 bases from V and 7 bases from J, leaving 19 bases between. The germline gives CDR1 SGHRS, CDR2 YFSETQ. The CDR3 is 17 amino acids. The CDR3 spells CASSLVAGRGSGEKLFF. The CDR3 DNA reads as TGCGCCAGCAGCTTGGTCGCCGGCAGGGGATCGGGTGAAAAACTGTTTTTT. Based on the CDR3 plus reference TRBV5-1 and TRBJ1-4, the full variable domain is KAGVTQTPRYLIKTRGQQVTLSCSPISGHRSVSWYQQTPGQGLQFLFEYFSETQRNKGNFPGRFSGRQFSNSRSEMNVSTLELGDSALYLCASSLVAGRGSGEKLFFGSGTQLSVL.

This clone was picked up many times. In nucleotides, the CDR3 is TGTGCCAGTAGTATGGGGGCAGGGAGTGAAGCTTTCTTT. Its protein is CASSMGAGSEAFF. The J gene is TRBJ1-1, the V gene TRBV19; tentative D call: TRBD1 (6 bases). The V gene's germline CDR1 is LNHDA and CDR2 SQIVND (reference sequence). The CDR3 covers 13 residues. Trimming stripped 3 bases from V and 7 bases from J, with 12 bases between.

The chain's CDR3 is CASRLQGAIYGYTF. Written as DNA, the CDR3 is TGTGCCAGCAGGTTACAGGGGGCGATCTATGGCTACACCTTC. The chain couples TRBV28 to TRBJ1-2; 9 bases fit TRBD1. The trim removed 6 bases at V and 4 bases at J, leaving 6 bases unmatched. The CDR3 contains 14 residues. Germline CDR1 and CDR2: MDHEN and SYDVKM.

V gene TRBV30 combines with J gene TRBJ2-5, with 9 positions matching TRBD2. Germline lookup yields CDR1 GTSNPN and CDR2 SVGIG (reference sequence). Trimming cost V 2 bases and J 2 bases; bases outside gene matches: 6. The CDR3 sequence is 15 residues long. CDR3 sequence reads: CAWSRGGGGQETQYF. CDR3 DNA: TGTGCCTGGAGTCGAGGCGGGGGGGGACAAGAGACCCAGTACTTC. The whole variable domain, filled in from reference TRBV30 and TRBJ2-5, reads SQTIHQWPATLVQPVGSPLSLECTVEGTSNPNLYWYRQAAGRGLQLLFYSVGIGQISSEVPQNLSASRPQDRQFILSSKKLLLSDSGFYLCAWSRGGGGQETQYFGPGTRLLVL.

This clone showed up just a few times. The rearrangement links TRBV19 to TRBJ1-2, with 9 positions matching TRBD1. This CDR3 is built from 13 residues. The germline gives CDR1 LNHDA, CDR2 SQIVND (reference sequence). Losses at the gene ends were 5 bases for V and 8 bases for J; bases not matched to a gene: 6. The CDR3 nucleotides read TGTGCCAGTAGTTTCGGGACAGGGAAAGGCTACACCTTC. Translated, it gives CASSFGTGKGYTF.

The genes are TRBV7-2 and TRBJ2-5, with a tentative D call TRBD1 (6 bases). V lost 5 bases, J lost 1 base, and 11 bases lay in between. CDR1 and CDR2 (germline): SGHTA, FQGNSA. This CDR3 comprises 14 residues. The CDR3 DNA follows: TGTGCCAGCAGCCAGACAGGAGTCCAAGAGACCCAGTACTTC. Translating gives CASSQTGVQETQYF.

This chain uses TRBV7-2 with TRBJ1-6; D remains unclear. Looked up from germline, CDR1 is SGHTA and CDR2 is FQGNSA. V lost 5 bases to trimming and J lost 8 bases, with 7 bases between them. This CDR3 is 12 amino acids long. CDR3 sequence (DNA): TGTGCCAGCAGCGAGAGAGATTCACCCCTCCACTTT. Amino acids: CASSERDSPLHF.

The chain carries TRBV29-1 and TRBJ1-2; D perhaps matches TRBD1 (5 bases). The CDR3 contains 12 residues. CDR1 is SQVTM, CDR2 ANQGSEA, per germline. V was clipped by 3 bases and J by 8 bases, with 13 bases between them. The CDR3 spells CSVDWQGGGYTF. CDR3 coding DNA: TGCAGCGTTGATTGGCAGGGAGGGGGCTACACCTTC.

This clone was recorded once. The V gene is TRBV7-8, the J gene TRBJ1-1; D is possibly TRBD1 (5 bases). The germline V gene encodes CDR1 SGHVS and CDR2 FQNEAQ. V lost 3 bases to trimming and J lost 3 bases, with 17 bases between them. This CDR3 has 16 amino acids. This CDR3 reads CASSFPPGRGDTEAFF. CDR3 coding DNA: TGTGCCAGCAGCTTCCCCCCAGGGCGGGGGGACACTGAAGCTTTCTTT.

The rearrangement links TRBV7-9 to TRBJ1-1; the D gene is possibly TRBD1 (5 bases). Trimming left V 5 bases short and J 3 bases short, with 16 bases between. The germline V gene has CDR1 SEHNR and CDR2 FQNEAQ (reference sequence). The CDR3 runs 15 residues. CDR3 in amino acids: CASSHSGGEDTEAFF. Written as DNA, the CDR3 is TGTGCCAGCAGCCATTCCGGGGGTGAGGACACTGAAGCTTTCTTT.

This chain joins TRBV7-9 and TRBJ1-2, with 10 bases that match TRBD1. Per the germline V gene, CDR1 is SEHNR and CDR2 is FQNEAQ (reference sequence). The CDR3 totals 15 residues. V lost 5 bases to trimming and J lost 4 bases; unmatched junction nucleotides: 7. The CDR3 DNA reads TGTGCCAGCAGCCCCACGGGACAGGGGTTCTATGGCTACACCTTC. Its protein product is CASSPTGQGFYGYTF. The complete variable domain, with remaining parts taken from reference TRBV7-9 and TRBJ1-2, reads DTGVSQNPRHKITKRGQNVTFRCDPISEHNRLYWYRQTLGQGPEFLTYFQNEAQLEKSRLLSDRFSAERPKGSFSTLEIQRTEQGDSAMYLCASSPTGQGFYGYTFGSGTRLTVV.

This clone came up a few times. This chain links TRBV6-1 with TRBJ1-2; no reliable D call. The CDR3 is 11 residues long. The V end was cut by 11 bases, the J end by 5 bases, with 12 bases between. Germline lookup yields CDR1 MNHNS and CDR2 SASEGT. The CDR3 loop is CALRGAYGYTF. CDR3 sequence (DNA): TGTGCCTTACGTGGAGCGTATGGCTACACCTTC.

CDR3 nucleotide sequence: TGTGCCTGGAGTGCGGGAGCCATCTACGAGCAGTACTTC. It codes for CAWSAGAIYEQYF. The rearrangement uses TRBV30 and TRBJ2-7, with D possibly TRBD2 on 6 matching bases. The CDR3 is 13 amino acids. Trimming removed 1 base from V and 3 bases from J, with 10 bases in between. CDR1 is GTSNPN, CDR2 SVGIG, per germline (reference sequence).

V is TRBV7-8 and J is TRBJ2-3; no definite D call. The V and J ends lost 5 bases and 4 bases respectively, with 10 bases between them. Germline V gene sequence: CDR1 SGHVS, CDR2 FQNEAQ. The CDR3 totals 13 residues. As DNA, the CDR3 is TGTGCCAGCAGCATCCCTGGCCCAGATACGCAGTATTTT. Protein product: CASSIPGPDTQYF.

This clone was picked up one time. The chain recombines TRBV7-2 with TRBJ2-1; D might be TRBD1 (6 bases). Trimming cost V 0 bases and J 5 bases, with 11 bases left between them. CDR3 length: 15 amino acids. Per the germline V gene, CDR1 is SGHTA and CDR2 is FQGNSA. The CDR3 reads CASSLAGQRDNEQFF. The CDR3 region has the DNA TGTGCCAGCAGCTTAGCAGGACAGAGAGACAATGAGCAGTTCTTC.